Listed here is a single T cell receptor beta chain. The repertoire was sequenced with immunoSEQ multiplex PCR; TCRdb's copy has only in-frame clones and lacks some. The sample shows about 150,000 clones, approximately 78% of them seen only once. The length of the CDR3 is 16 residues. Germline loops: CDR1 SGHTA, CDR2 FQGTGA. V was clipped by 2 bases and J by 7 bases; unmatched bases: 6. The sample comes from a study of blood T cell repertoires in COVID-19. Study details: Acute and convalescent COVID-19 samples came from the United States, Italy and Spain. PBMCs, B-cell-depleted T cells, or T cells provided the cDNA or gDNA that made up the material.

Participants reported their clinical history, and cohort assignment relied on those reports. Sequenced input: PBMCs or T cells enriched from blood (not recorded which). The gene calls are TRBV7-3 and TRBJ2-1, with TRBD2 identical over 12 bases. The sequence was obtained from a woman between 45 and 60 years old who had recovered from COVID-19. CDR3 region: CASSLGPTSGGNEQFF. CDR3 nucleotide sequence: TGTGCCAGCAGCTTAGGGCCGACTAGCGGGGGTAATGAGCAGTTCTTC.